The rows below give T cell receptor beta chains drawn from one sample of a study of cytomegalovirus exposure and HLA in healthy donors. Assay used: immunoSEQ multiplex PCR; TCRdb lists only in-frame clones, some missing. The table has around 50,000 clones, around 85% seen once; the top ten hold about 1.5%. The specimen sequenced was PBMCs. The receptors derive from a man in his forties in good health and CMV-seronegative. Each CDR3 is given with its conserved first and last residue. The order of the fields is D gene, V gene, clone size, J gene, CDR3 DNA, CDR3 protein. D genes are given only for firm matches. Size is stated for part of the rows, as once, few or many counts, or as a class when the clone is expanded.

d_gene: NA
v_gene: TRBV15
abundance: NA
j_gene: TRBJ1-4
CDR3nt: TGTGCCACCAGCAGAGAACGACAGCCTAATGAAAAACTGTTTTTT
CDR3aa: CATSRERQPNEKLFF

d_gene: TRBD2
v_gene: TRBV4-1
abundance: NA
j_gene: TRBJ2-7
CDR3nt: TGCGCCAGCAGCCTCCGTCGGGGAGCGGGGGTTACCTACGAGCAGTACTTC
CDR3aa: CASSLRRGAGVTYEQYF

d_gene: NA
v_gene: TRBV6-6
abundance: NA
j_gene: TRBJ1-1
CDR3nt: TGTGCCAGCAGTCTCGGCGGGGTGACTGAAGCTTTCTTT
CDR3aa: CASSLGGVTEAFF

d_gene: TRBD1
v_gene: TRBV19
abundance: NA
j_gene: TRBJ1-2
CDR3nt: TGTGCCAGCTCCGGGGGGACAGGGGGCCTCTCACGGGGCTACACCTTC
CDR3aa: CASSGGTGGLSRGYTF

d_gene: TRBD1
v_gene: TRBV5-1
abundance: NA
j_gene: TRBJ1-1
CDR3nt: TGCGCCAGCAGCAGAAGGACAGGGACTACTATGAACACTGAAGCTTTCTTT
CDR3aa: CASSRRTGTTMNTEAFF

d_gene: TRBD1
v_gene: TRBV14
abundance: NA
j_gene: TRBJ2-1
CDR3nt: TGTGCCAGCAGCCCGGACAGGGGGCGTATTAGTGAGCAGTTCTTC
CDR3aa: CASSPDRGRISEQFF

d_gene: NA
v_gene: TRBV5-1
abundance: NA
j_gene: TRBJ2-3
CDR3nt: TGCGCCAGCAGCGAAATGCGCGCAGGGTTCGGCACAGATACGCAGTATTTT
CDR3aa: CASSEMRAGFGTDTQYF

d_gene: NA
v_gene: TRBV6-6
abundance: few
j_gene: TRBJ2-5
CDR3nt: TGTGCCAGCAGGAGCGGACAAGAGACCCAGTACTTC
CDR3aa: CASRSGQETQYF

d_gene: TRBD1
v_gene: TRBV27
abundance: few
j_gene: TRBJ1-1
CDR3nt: TGTGCCAGCAGCCAAGGACGGGACAGGGTTTACACTGAAGCTTTCTTT
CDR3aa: CASSQGRDRVYTEAFF

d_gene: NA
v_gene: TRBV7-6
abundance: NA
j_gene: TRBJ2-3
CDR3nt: TGTGCCAGCAGCTTCGCAACCGGGAAAAGCCCCGCAGATACGCAGTATTTT
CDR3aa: CASSFATGKSPADTQYF

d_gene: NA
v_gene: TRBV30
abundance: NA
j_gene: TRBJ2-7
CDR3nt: TGTGCCTGGAGTGGAAACAGGGCCGACGAGCAGTACTTC
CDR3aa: CAWSGNRADEQYF

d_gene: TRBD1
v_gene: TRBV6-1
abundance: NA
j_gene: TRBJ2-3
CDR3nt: TGTGCCAGCAGGGGGACAGGGGTAGATACGCAGTATTTT
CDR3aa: CASRGTGVDTQYF

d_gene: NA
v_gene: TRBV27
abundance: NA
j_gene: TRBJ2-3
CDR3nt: TGTGCCAGCAGTTTATACAGGGCGACCCATAGCACAGATACGCAGTATTTT
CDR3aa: CASSLYRATHSTDTQYF

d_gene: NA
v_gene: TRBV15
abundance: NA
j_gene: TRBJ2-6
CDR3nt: TGTGCCACCAGCAGAAGAGCAATACCTGGGGCCAACGTCCTGACTTTC
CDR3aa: CATSRRAIPGANVLTF

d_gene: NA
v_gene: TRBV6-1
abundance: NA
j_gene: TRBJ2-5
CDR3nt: TGTGCCACGGTTCTAGGGGGAGGGGAGACCCAGTACTTC
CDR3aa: CATVLGGGETQYF

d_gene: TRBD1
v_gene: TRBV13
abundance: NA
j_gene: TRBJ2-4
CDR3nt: TGTGCCAGCAGCTCTCTATCGGGACAGGGAAACATTCAGTACTTC
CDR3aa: CASSSLSGQGNIQYF

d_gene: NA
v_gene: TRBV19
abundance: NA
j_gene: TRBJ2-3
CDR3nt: TGTGCCAGTAGCTTTTCTTCTTCCCCAGATACGCAGTATTTT
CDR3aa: CASSFSSSPDTQYF

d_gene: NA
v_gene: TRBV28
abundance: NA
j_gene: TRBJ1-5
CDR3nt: TGTGCCAGCAGGGGAGGGAATCAGCCCCAGCATTTT
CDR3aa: CASRGGNQPQHF

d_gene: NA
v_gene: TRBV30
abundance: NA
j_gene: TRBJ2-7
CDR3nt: TGTGCCTGGGACCAGGGGACGATCGGGGACTACGAGCAGTACTTC
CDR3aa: CAWDQGTIGDYEQYF

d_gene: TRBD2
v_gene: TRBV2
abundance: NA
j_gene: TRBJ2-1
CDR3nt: TGTGCCAGCAGGGAAAGCGGGGGGGCCGGTGAGCAGTTCTTC
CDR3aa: CASRESGGAGEQFF

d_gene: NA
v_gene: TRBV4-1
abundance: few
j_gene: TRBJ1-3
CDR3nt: TGCGCCAGCAGCCAAGAGGAGGGATCTGCTGGAAACACCATATATTTT
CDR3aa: CASSQEEGSAGNTIYF

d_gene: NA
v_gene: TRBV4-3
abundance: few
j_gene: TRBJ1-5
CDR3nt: TGCGCCAGCAGCCAAGACAGGGCAGGTCAGCCCCAGCATTTT
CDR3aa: CASSQDRAGQPQHF

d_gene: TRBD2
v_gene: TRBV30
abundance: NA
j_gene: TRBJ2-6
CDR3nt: TGTGCCAACCCTGGGAGGGCTGGGGCCAACGTCCTGACTTTC
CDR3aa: CANPGRAGANVLTF

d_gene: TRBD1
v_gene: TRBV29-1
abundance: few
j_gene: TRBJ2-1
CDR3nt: TGCAGCGCCACAGGGGGCTCCTACAATGAGCAGTTCTTC
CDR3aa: CSATGGSYNEQFF

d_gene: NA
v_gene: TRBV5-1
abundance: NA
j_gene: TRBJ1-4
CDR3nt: TGCGCCAGCAGCTTGCGCAGGCCCAGTGAAAAACTGTTTTTT
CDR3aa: CASSLRRPSEKLFF

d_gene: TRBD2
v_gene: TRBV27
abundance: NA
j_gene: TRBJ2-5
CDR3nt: TGTGCCAGCAAGTCCCAACTAGCGGGGGGGCAAGAGACCCAGTACTTC
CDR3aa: CASKSQLAGGQETQYF

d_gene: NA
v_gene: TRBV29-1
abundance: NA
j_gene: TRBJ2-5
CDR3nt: TGCAGCGTTCCGCAGGGAGGCGGCGAGGCCCAGTACTTC
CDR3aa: CSVPQGGGEAQYF

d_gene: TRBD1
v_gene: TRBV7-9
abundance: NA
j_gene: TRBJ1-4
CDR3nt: TGTGCCAGCAGCTGGGACAGGGGTTCAACTAATGAAAAACTGTTTTTT
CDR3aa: CASSWDRGSTNEKLFF

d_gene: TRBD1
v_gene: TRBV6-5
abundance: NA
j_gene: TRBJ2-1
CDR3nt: TGTGCCAGCAGCTCCGGGACAGGGGGCCATGAGCAGTTCTTC
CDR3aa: CASSSGTGGHEQFF

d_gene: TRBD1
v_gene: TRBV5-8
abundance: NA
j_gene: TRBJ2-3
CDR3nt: TGTGCCAGCAGCTTTGGGACAGGGGTCACAGATACGCAGTATTTT
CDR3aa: CASSFGTGVTDTQYF

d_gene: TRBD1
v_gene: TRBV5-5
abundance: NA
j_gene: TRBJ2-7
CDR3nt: TGTGCCAGCAGCATGAGGGACAGGGGGTACTACGAGCAGTACTTC
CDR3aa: CASSMRDRGYYEQYF

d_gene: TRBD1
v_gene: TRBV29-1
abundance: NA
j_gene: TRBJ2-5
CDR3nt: TGCAGCGTTGAAATGCGAGGGGGCTTGAGAGAGACCCAGTACTTC
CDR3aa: CSVEMRGGLRETQYF

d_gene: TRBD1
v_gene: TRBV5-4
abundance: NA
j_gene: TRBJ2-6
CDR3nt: TGTGCCATCACAGGGGGCGGTAGGTCTGGGGCCAACGTCCTGACTTTC
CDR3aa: CAITGGGRSGANVLTF

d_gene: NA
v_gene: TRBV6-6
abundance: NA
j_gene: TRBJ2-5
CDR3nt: TGTGCCAGCATTAAAGGAGGGGAAGAGACCCAGTACTTC
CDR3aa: CASIKGGEETQYF

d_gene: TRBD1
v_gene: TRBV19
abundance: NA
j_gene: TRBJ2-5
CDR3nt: TGTGCCAGTACGACAGGGATGGGGGAGACCCAGTACTTC
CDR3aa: CASTTGMGETQYF

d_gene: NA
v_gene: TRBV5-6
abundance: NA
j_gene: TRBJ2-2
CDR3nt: TGTGCCAGCAGCTCAATTACCGGGGAGCTGTTTTTT
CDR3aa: CASSSITGELFF

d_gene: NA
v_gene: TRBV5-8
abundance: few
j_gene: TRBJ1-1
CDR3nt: TGTGCCAGCAGCTCGGGACACCGGAGCCCTGAAGCTTTCTTT
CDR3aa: CASSSGHRSPEAFF

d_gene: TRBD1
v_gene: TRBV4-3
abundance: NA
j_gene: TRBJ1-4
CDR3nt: TGCGCCAGCAGCCAAGATAGGACAGGGGCCTGGAAACTGTTTTTT
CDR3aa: CASSQDRTGAWKLFF

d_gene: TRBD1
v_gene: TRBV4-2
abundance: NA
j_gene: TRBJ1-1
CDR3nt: TGTGCCAGCAGCCAAGTGGAGAGATTTTTTTCGGTCAGGGGGCAGGAGGACACTGAAGCTTTCTTT
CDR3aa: CASSQVERFFSVRGQEDTEAFF

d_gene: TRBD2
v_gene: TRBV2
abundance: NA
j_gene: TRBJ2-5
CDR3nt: TGTGCCAGCGAGGAACTAGCGGGAGTAGGAAAAGAGACCCAGTACTTC
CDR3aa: CASEELAGVGKETQYF

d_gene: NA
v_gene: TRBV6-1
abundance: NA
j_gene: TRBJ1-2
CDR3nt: TGTGCCAGCAGTGACGTCGGGGGGGCGGTCGGCTACACCTTC
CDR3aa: CASSDVGGAVGYTF

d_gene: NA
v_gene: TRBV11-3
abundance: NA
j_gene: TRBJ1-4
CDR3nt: TGTGCCAGCAGCCAGACGGGGGGCTTGGAAAAACTGTTTTTT
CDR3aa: CASSQTGGLEKLFF

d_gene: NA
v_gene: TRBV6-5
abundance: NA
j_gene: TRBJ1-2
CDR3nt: TGTGCCAGCCGCCCCCGGGGGGAGTACTATGGCTACACCTTC
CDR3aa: CASRPRGEYYGYTF

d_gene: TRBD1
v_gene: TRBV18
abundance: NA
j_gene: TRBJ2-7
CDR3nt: TGTGCCAGCTCACCAACAGGGGGCCCCTACGAGCAGTACTTC
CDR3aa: CASSPTGGPYEQYF

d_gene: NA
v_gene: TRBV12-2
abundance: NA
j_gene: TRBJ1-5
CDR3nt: TGTGCAAGTCGCTTATCGAGAGCGAAGTTACAGGGTTTTGGTAGCAATCAGCCCCAGCATTTT
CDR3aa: CASRLSRAKLQGFGSNQPQHF

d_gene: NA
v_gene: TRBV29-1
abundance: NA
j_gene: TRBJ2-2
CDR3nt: TGCAGCGCCATATCGGGGGACAGAGGGAACACCGGGGAGCTGTTTTTT
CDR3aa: CSAISGDRGNTGELFF

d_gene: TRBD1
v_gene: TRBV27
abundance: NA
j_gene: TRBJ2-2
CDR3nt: TGTGCCAGCAGTTTCACAGGGGACACCGGGGAGCTGTTTTTT
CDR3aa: CASSFTGDTGELFF

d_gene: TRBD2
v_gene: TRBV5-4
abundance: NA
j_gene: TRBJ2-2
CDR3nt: TGTGCCAGCAGATTTACTAGCGATTCCCGGGAGCTGTTTTTT
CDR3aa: CASRFTSDSRELFF

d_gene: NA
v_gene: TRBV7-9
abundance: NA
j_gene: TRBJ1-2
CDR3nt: TGTGCCAGCAGCTCCGACAGGTTCAATAACTATGGCTACACCTTC
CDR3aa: CASSSDRFNNYGYTF

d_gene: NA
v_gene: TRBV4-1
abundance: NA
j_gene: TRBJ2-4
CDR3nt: TGCGCCAGCAGCCAAGAAGATTCCCAGAACATTCAGTACTTC
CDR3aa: CASSQEDSQNIQYF

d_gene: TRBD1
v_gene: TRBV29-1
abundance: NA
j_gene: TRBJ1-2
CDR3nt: TGCAGCGTGGATACCACTACAGGGGACGGATGGGGAGGCTACACCTTC
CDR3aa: CSVDTTTGDGWGGYTF

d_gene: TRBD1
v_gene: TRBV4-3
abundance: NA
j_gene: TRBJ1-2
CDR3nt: TGCGCCAGCAGCCAAGGAAGGCTTACAGGGGAAAACTATGGCTACACCTTC
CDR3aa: CASSQGRLTGENYGYTF

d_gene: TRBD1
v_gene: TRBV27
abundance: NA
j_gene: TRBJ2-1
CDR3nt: TGTGCCAGCAGTTTAAGGGTGGGACAGGGGTTTGCGGAGCAGTTCTTC
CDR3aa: CASSLRVGQGFAEQFF

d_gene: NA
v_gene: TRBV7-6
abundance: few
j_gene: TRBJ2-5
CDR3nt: TGTGCCAGCAGCTTAGTTACGGGTTCGGAGACCCAGTACTTC
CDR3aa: CASSLVTGSETQYF

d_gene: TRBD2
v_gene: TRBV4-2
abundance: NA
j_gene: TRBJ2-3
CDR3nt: TGTGCCAGCAGCCAAGAAGGGGGGCGGGGGGTTGTGAGAGATACGCAGTATTTT
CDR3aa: CASSQEGGRGVVRDTQYF

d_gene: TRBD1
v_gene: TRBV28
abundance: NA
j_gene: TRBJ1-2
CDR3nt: TGTGCCAGCAGTCAACCGGGACAGGGCTATGGCTACACCTTC
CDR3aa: CASSQPGQGYGYTF

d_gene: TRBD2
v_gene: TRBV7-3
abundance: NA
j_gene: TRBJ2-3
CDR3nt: TGTGCCAGCAGTCCTACGGGAGGCAGCTACACAGATACGCAGTATTTT
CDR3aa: CASSPTGGSYTDTQYF